This entry lists 12 T cell receptor beta chains sequenced from one sample in a study of T cell changes during pregnancy in multiple sclerosis. Some clones are missing from TCRdb's copy, which holds only in-frame ones; the method was immunoSEQ multiplex PCR. The table lists 45,000 to 60,000 clones, around 94% of them singletons. Sequences were derived from CD4+ T cells from peripheral blood mononuclear cells, sampled in the third trimester of pregnancy. The source is a female donor with multiple sclerosis, enrolled in a pregnancy study.

The chain has TRBV18 and TRBJ2-1; the match to TRBD2 covers 8 bases. Unmatched junction bases numbered 7, after V lost 0 bases and J lost 9 bases. Germline CDR1 KGHSH, CDR2 LQKENI. The CDR3 runs 15 residues. In DNA, the CDR3 is TGTGCCAGCTCACCACCGACCATAGCGGGATTTGAGCAGTTCTTC. It specifies CASSPPTIAGFEQFF.

J is TRBJ1-5 and V is TRBV21-1; the D call TRBD1 from the table was never checked on the DNA. TRBV21-1 is designated a pseudogene. This CDR3 comprises 13 residues. The CDR3 loop reads CASRGTVIQPQHF. DNA of the CDR3: TGTGCCAGCAGGGGGACAGTCATTCAGCCCCAGCATTTT.

This chain links TRBV6-5 with TRBJ2-7; 7 bases match TRBD1. The V gene end was trimmed by 7 bases and the J gene end by 4 bases; junction bases not matched to a gene: 7. Germline CDR1 MNHEY, CDR2 SVGAGI. This CDR3 has 13 residues. The CDR3 sequence is CASNRAGGYEQYF. For the CDR3, the DNA is TGTGCCAGCAATAGGGCAGGGGGTTACGAGCAGTACTTC.

This chain joins TRBV28 and TRBJ2-4, with D possibly matching TRBD1 (5 bases). The V gene's germline CDR1 is MDHEN and CDR2 SYDVKM. The CDR3 is made up of 16 amino acids. The ends were cut back, 5 bases at V and 1 base at J, with 15 bases in the middle. The CDR3 DNA reads TGTGCCAGCAGTCCGTCGACAGTGGGGGCCAAAAACATTCAGTACTTC. Translation: CASSPSTVGAKNIQYF. Using reference TRBV28 and TRBJ2-4 for the parts outside the CDR3, the full variable domain is DVKVTQSSRYLVKRTGEKVFLECVQDMDHENMFWYRQDPGLGLRLIYFSYDVKMKEKGDIPEGYSVSREKKERFSLILESASTNQTSMYLCASSPSTVGAKNIQYFGAGTRLSVL.

Within the sample, this clone is medium-sized. V is TRBV7-2 and J is TRBJ2-7, with D possibly matching TRBD1 (6 bases). The germline V and J ends were trimmed by 7 bases and 3 bases, with 16 bases remaining between them. This CDR3 comprises 14 residues. Germline V gene data show CDR1 as SGHTA and CDR2 as FQGNSA. CDR3 sequence (DNA): TGTGCCAGCACCTCGAACAGGGTCAGCTACGAGCAGTACTTC. Protein: CASTSNRVSYEQYF.

Of note for this clone: A junction end diverges from the germline sequence, so it may reflect a read error. This chain uses TRBV5-1 with TRBJ2-3; TRBD2 matches at 8 bases. The CDR3 is 16 residues long. CDR1 and CDR2 from the germline V gene are SGHRS and YFSETQ. The CDR3 loop reads CASRLGTSEYTDTQYF. The CDR3, as DNA: TGCGCCAGCAGATTGGGGACTAGTGAATACACAGATACGCAGTATTTT.

V is TRBV19 and J is TRBJ2-2; D unclear. This CDR3 spans 15 amino acids. The germline CDR1 and CDR2 sequences are LNHDA and SQIVND (reference sequence). V was trimmed by 0 bases and J by 8 bases, leaving 13 bases between them. The CDR3 reads CASSIDGVIRGELFF. CDR3 nucleotides: TGTGCCAGTAGTATAGATGGAGTGATCCGGGGGGAGCTGTTTTTT.

The rearrangement joins TRBV30 to TRBJ1-5; D is ambiguous. This CDR3 comprises 13 residues. Trimming left V 1 base short and J 2 bases short, with 6 bases between. CDR1 and CDR2 from the germline V gene are GTSNPN and SVGIG (reference sequence). CDR3 sequence reads: CAWSEEGNQPQHF. The DNA for the CDR3 is TGTGCCTGGAGTGAGGAGGGCAATCAGCCCCAGCATTTT.

The CDR3: CASSLIRGGDQPQHF. The DNA of the CDR3 is TGTGCCAGCAGTTTAATCAGGGGAGGGGATCAGCCCCAGCATTTT. The chain combines TRBV27 with TRBJ1-5; D perhaps matches TRBD1 (6 bases). The germline gives CDR1 MNHEY, CDR2 SMNVEV (reference sequence). The CDR3 consists of 15 residues. Between the trimmed V and J ends, which lost 2 bases and 5 bases, there was a span of 13 bases.

The chain uses TRBV19 and TRBJ1-2, with 8 bases matching TRBD1. The V gene end was trimmed by 8 bases and the J gene end by 2 bases; junction bases not matched to a gene: 10. In germline, CDR1 is LNHDA, CDR2 SQIVND (reference sequence). The CDR3 length is 15 residues. CDR3 DNA sequence: TGTGCCAGTTCAACCCAGGGGGCGGAAAACTATGGCTACACCTTC. This encodes CASSTQGAENYGYTF.

The chain links TRBV19 to TRBJ2-1; 14 bases line up with TRBD2. V shed 7 bases and J 8 bases; nucleotides not matched to a gene: 4. There are 14 residues in the CDR3. Germline V lookup: CDR1 LNHDA, CDR2 SQIVND (reference sequence). Here the CDR3 reads CASMGTSGRDEQFF. The DNA for the CDR3 is TGTGCCAGTATGGGGACTAGCGGGAGAGATGAGCAGTTCTTC.

The rearrangement links TRBV2 to TRBJ2-1, with D possibly matching TRBD2 (6 bases). Trimming shortened V by 7 bases and J by 8 bases, and 15 bases separated the two germline ends. The V gene's germline CDR1 is SNHLY and CDR2 FYNNEI. The CDR3 totals 13 residues. The CDR3 bases are TGTGCCAGCACTCAAGGACTAATCGATGAGCAGTTCTTC. This gives the protein CASTQGLIDEQFF.